Following are 19 T cell receptor beta chains from one sample sequenced in a study of cytomegalovirus exposure and HLA in healthy donors (dated by TCRdb to between 2016 and 2019). Library preparation used the immunoSEQ multiplex PCR assay. TCRdb limited this immuneACCESS table to in-frame rearrangements with V and J called. A share of clones is missing; checked studies link under half to unresolved V genes, and the rest is unexplained. This sample comprises roughly 250,000 clones, approximately 86% of them detected only once. Of the sample, 1% to 1.5% falls within the top ten clones. Sequenced material: PBMCs. The receptors derive from a woman under 40 in good health and CMV-seropositive.

The chain joins TRBV4-1 to TRBJ2-7; 8 bases agree with TRBD2. This CDR3 comprises 19 residues. Trimming at V came to 6 bases and at J to 5 bases, leaving 24 bases not matched to a gene. The germline V gene has CDR1 MGHRA and CDR2 YSYEKL. Here the CDR3 reads CASRQLFQGKREYLHEQYF. The CDR3 DNA sequence: TGCGCCAGCAGGCAACTATTTCAGGGAAAGCGGGAGTATCTCCACGAGCAGTACTTC.

The chain has TRBV5-1 and TRBJ1-5; 7 bases are shared with TRBD1. V lost 0 bases and J lost 7; bases outside the gene matches: 7. Per the germline V gene, CDR1 is SGHRS and CDR2 is YFSETQ. This CDR3 is 15 amino acids long. CDR3 coding DNA: TGCGCCAGCAGCTTGGTAGGGGGCGCCGGGCAGCCCCAGCATTTT. This codes for CASSLVGGAGQPQHF.

V usage is TRBV6-1 and J usage is TRBJ1-1; possibly TRBD1 for D (6 bases). The germline CDR1 and CDR2 sequences are MNHNS and SASEGT. The CDR3 contains 15 residues. With 4 bases removed from V and 1 base from J, the gap between germline ends came to 13 bases. The CDR3 spells CASSGGRGPNTEAFF. The DNA for the CDR3 is TGTGCCAGCAGTGGAGGCAGGGGACCGAACACTGAAGCTTTCTTT.

The CDR3 loop is CASSQGLSGGHYGYTF. The CDR3 region has the DNA TGCGCCAGCAGCCAAGGTCTCTCGGGGGGTCACTATGGCTACACCTTC. The gene calls are TRBV4-1 and TRBJ1-2; D perhaps matches TRBD1 (5 bases). Trimming removed 1 base at V and 3 bases at J, with 15 bases between. The germline V gene has CDR1 MGHRA and CDR2 YSYEKL. This CDR3 comprises 16 residues.

This rearrangement joins TRBV5-1 to TRBJ2-3, with 9 bases that match TRBD1. This CDR3 has 15 residues. The V and J ends lost 0 bases and 4 bases, in that order; junction bases with no gene match: 3. Germline V gene lookup returns CDR1 SGHRS and CDR2 YFSETQ. As DNA, the CDR3 is TGCGCCAGCAGCTTGGCACAGGGGGCCGCAGATACGCAGTATTTT. As protein: CASSLAQGAADTQYF.

Only one count was recorded for this clone. The chain uses TRBV5-8 and TRBJ2-7, with TRBD2 matching over 9 bases. Per the germline V gene, CDR1 is SGHTS and CDR2 is YDEGEE. The V and J ends lost 6 bases and 0 bases, in that order; junction bases with no gene match: 13. The CDR3 runs 17 residues. CDR3 amino acids: CASTIWATSGPSYEQYF. CDR3 in DNA: TGTGCCAGCACCATTTGGGCCACTAGCGGGCCCTCCTACGAGCAGTACTTC.

J is TRBJ1-2 and V is TRBV6-5; TRBD1 matches at 10 bases. Germline values: CDR1 MNHEY, CDR2 SVGAGI. CDR3 length: 13 amino acids. With V trimmed by 6 bases and J by 10 bases, 8 bases remained unmatched. The DNA of the CDR3 is TGTGCCAGCAGAAAGGGACAGGGGTTTGCCTACACCTTC. Translated, it gives CASRKGQGFAYTF.

There are a few counts of this clone. The chain combines TRBV9 with TRBJ1-1; D is uncertain. The V gene's germline CDR1 is SGDLS and CDR2 YYNGEE. The CDR3 spans 12 residues. With 3 bases removed from V and 7 bases from J, the gap between germline ends came to 10 bases. CDR3 in amino acids: CASSGAEDEAFF. The CDR3 nucleotides are TGTGCCAGCAGCGGTGCGGAGGATGAAGCTTTCTTT.

This clone came up a few times. This rearrangement joins TRBV11-3 to TRBJ2-3, with a tentative D call TRBD2 (5 bases). CDR3 length: 14 residues. V dropped 3 bases and J dropped 0 bases, with 7 bases sitting between them. Germline V gene data show CDR1 as SGHNT and CDR2 as YENEEA. CDR3 in amino acids: CASSFLASTDTQYF. The CDR3 nucleotides read TGTGCCAGCAGCTTCCTAGCAAGCACAGATACGCAGTATTTT.

V usage is TRBV7-9 and J usage is TRBJ2-1; 8 bases line up with TRBD2. This CDR3 comprises 15 residues. Trimming removed 5 bases from V and 6 bases from J; junction bases left unmatched: 9. CDR1 is SEHNR and CDR2 is FQNEAQ in the germline V gene (reference sequence). For the CDR3, the DNA is TGTGCCAGCAGCCATCAGCGGGAGCTGGGCAATGAGCAGTTCTTC. The encoded protein is CASSHQRELGNEQFF.

The chain couples TRBV19 to TRBJ1-3, with D possibly being TRBD1 (6 bases). Trimming cost V 5 bases and J 2 bases, with 13 bases left between them. This CDR3 comprises 15 residues. From germline, CDR1 is LNHDA and CDR2 SQIVND (reference sequence). The CDR3 nucleotides are TGTGCCAGTAGTCCAGGGGTATTACCTGGAAACACCATATATTTT. The encoded protein is CASSPGVLPGNTIYF.

The genes are TRBV7-2 and TRBJ2-7, with 8 bases identical to TRBD1. The germline CDR1 and CDR2 sequences are SGHTA and FQGNSA. The trim removed 4 bases at V and 2 bases at J, leaving 4 bases unmatched. This CDR3 is 14 amino acids long. The CDR3 DNA reads TGTGCCAGCAGCTCCCGGGACAGGACCTACGAGCAGTACTTC. Its protein product is CASSSRDRTYEQYF.

The chain is built from TRBV5-6 and TRBJ1-2, with a weak D call TRBD1 (5 bases). Trimming took 0 bases from V and 2 from J, leaving 11 bases between them. Germline values: CDR1 SGHDT, CDR2 YYEEEE. The CDR3 consists of 15 residues. The CDR3 spells CASSLARAGNYGYTF. DNA for the CDR3: TGTGCCAGCAGCTTGGCCAGGGCAGGAAACTATGGCTACACCTTC. Drawing the rest from reference TRBV5-6 and TRBJ1-2, the complete variable domain is DAGVTQSPTHLIKTRGQQVTLRCSPKSGHDTVSWYQQALGQGPQFIFQYYEEEERQRGNFPDRFSGHQFPNYSSELNVNALLLGDSALYLCASSLARAGNYGYTFGSGTRLTVV.

CDR3 in DNA: TGCGCCAGCAGCCAGGACAGCACAATGGGCTACACCTTC. Protein: CASSQDSTMGYTF. The J gene is TRBJ1-2, the V gene TRBV5-1, with D maybe TRBD1 (6 bases). Germline CDR1 reads SGHRS; CDR2 reads YFSETQ. V lost 4 bases and J lost 8, with 15 bases in between. The CDR3 consists of 13 residues.

The J gene is TRBJ2-3, the V gene TRBV2; D possibly corresponds to TRBD2 (6 bases). From germline, CDR1 is SNHLY and CDR2 FYNNEI. Trimming cost V 8 bases and J 1 base, with 16 bases left between them. The CDR3 runs to 15 residues. CDR3 protein: CASLFGGGGTDTQYF. The CDR3 DNA is TGTGCCAGCCTCTTCGGAGGAGGGGGCACAGATACGCAGTATTTT. Full variable domain (remainder filled in from reference TRBV2 and TRBJ2-3): EPEVTQTPSHQVTQMGQEVILRCVPISNHLYFYWYRQILGQKVEFLVSFYNNEISEKSEIFDDQFSVERPDGSNFTLKIRSTKLEDSAMYFCASLFGGGGTDTQYFGPGTRLTVL.

The gene calls are TRBV28 and TRBJ2-7; D may be TRBD1 (6 bases). Germline lookup yields CDR1 MDHEN and CDR2 SYDVKM. Between the trimmed V and J ends, which lost 6 bases and 3 bases, there was a span of 18 bases. CDR3 length: 15 residues. CDR3 region: CASRTQGRPYYEQYF. As DNA, the CDR3 is TGTGCCAGCAGGACACAGGGTAGGCCCTACTACGAGCAGTACTTC. The whole variable domain, filled in from reference TRBV28 and TRBJ2-7, reads DVKVTQSSRYLVKRTGEKVFLECVQDMDHENMFWYRQDPGLGLRLIYFSYDVKMKEKGDIPEGYSVSREKKERFSLILESASTNQTSMYLCASRTQGRPYYEQYFGPGTRLTVT.

J is TRBJ1-4 and V is TRBV7-8; possible D gene TRBD1, 5 bases. CDR1 and CDR2 from the germline V gene are SGHVS and FQNEAQ. The CDR3 is 15 amino acids. With 2 bases removed from V and 6 bases from J, the gap between germline ends came to 13 bases. This chain's CDR3 is CASSLSEGIYEKLFF. The CDR3 DNA follows: TGTGCCAGCAGCTTATCGGAGGGGATCTATGAAAAACTGTTTTTT. The whole variable domain, remainder taken from reference TRBV7-8 and TRBJ1-4, is GAGVSQSPRYKVAKRGQDVALRCDPISGHVSLFWYQQALGQGPEFLTYFQNEAQLDKSGLPSDRFFAERPEGSVSTLKIQRTQQEDSAVYLCASSLSEGIYEKLFFGSGTQLSVL.

The V and J genes are TRBV9 and TRBJ2-1, with 9 bases that match TRBD1. The germline V gene encodes CDR1 SGDLS and CDR2 YYNGEE. There are 17 residues in the CDR3. The ends lost 3 bases at V and 7 bases at J; junction bases unmatched: 14. The CDR3 is CASSAYVLRTGANEQFF. The CDR3 nucleotides are TGTGCCAGCAGCGCCTACGTACTCAGGACAGGGGCAAATGAGCAGTTCTTC.

The rearrangement joins TRBV30 to TRBJ2-3; TRBD2 might be the D (5 bases). V lost 8 bases, J lost 4 bases, and 13 bases lay in between. There are 12 residues in the CDR3. The germline CDR1 and CDR2 sequences are GTSNPN and SVGIG (reference sequence). The DNA for the CDR3 is TGTGCCGGACGCCGGGGTGCAGATACGCAGTATTTT. Encoded protein: CAGRRGADTQYF.